This is a list of T cell receptor beta chains from one sample in a study of spatial heterogeneity in lung cancer. TCRdb recomputed calls from the 5' RACE reads with MiXCR, one row per CDR3 protein. The table records tens of thousands of distinct CDR3 sequences, about an eighth of them present only once. Sequences were derived from PBMCs, sampled at surgery. These receptors all come from a male donor with early-stage non-small cell lung cancer. CDR3s include the opening cysteine and the closing phenylalanine or tryptophan. D genes are given only for firm matches. Clone sizes are given selectively: once, few, many, or a class where the clone is expanded.

v_gene	j_gene	d_gene	abundance	CDR3nt	CDR3aa
TRBV30	TRBJ1-2	-	few	TGTGCCTGGAGCCAATACAGGGTCAACTATGGCTACACCTTC	CAWSQYRVNYGYTF
TRBV27	TRBJ2-1	TRBD1	-	TGTGCCAGCACTAGAAACAGGGGGGATGAGCAGTTCTTC	CASTRNRGDEQFF
TRBV20-1	TRBJ2-7	TRBD2	many	TGCAGTGCTAGACCCAAACTAGCGGAGTTAAGGTCCTACGAGCAGTACTTC	CSARPKLAELRSYEQYF
TRBV20-1	TRBJ2-3	-	many	TGCAGTGCTAGTTCAGTGGGAGATACGCAGTATTTT	CSASSVGDTQYF
TRBV5-1	TRBJ2-3	TRBD2	few	TGCGCCAGCAGTCCGAGCGGGGTATACACAGATACGCAGTATTTT	CASSPSGVYTDTQYF
TRBV7-8	TRBJ1-5	-	many	TGTGCCAGCAGCCTTCGGGACCAGCCCCAGCATTTT	CASSLRDQPQHF
TRBV10-3	TRBJ2-1	-	many	TGTGCCATCAGCCCTACGGGACTCTACAATGAGCAGTTCTTC	CAISPTGLYNEQFF
TRBV4-3	TRBJ2-3	-	many	TGCGCCAGCAGCCAAGGGAGTAAAGATACGCAGTATTTT	CASSQGSKDTQYF
TRBV28	TRBJ1-5	-	-	TGTGCCAGCATCGGGGGGGTTAATCAGCCCCAGCATTTT	CASIGGVNQPQHF
TRBV5-1	TRBJ2-1	TRBD2	many	TGCGCCAGCAGCCCCACGAGCGGGAGCTCCTACAATGAGCAGTTCTTC	CASSPTSGSSYNEQFF
TRBV27	TRBJ2-3	TRBD2	-	TGTGCCAGCAGCCTCCGTAGCGGGAGAACAGATACGCAGTATTTT	CASSLRSGRTDTQYF
TRBV19	TRBJ2-4	-	-	TGTGCCAGTAGTCCACGACAGGACCATCGAAACATTCAGTACTTC	CASSPRQDHRNIQYF
TRBV6-5	TRBJ2-7	TRBD1	few	TGTGCCAGCAGTTACGGGACAGGGGGCTACGAGCAGTACTTC	CASSYGTGGYEQYF
TRBV19	TRBJ2-7	-	many	TGTGCCAGTAGTATCCGGGACACTACGACCCCCGAGCAGTACTTC	CASSIRDTTTPEQYF
TRBV7-9	TRBJ1-6	TRBD1	-	TGTGCCAGCAGCTCACAGGGGGCGATACATAATTCATCCCTCCACTTT	CASSSQGAIHNSSLHF
TRBV2	TRBJ2-1	-	-	TGTGCCACCCGCCCCCCACCAGGGTACAATGAGCAGTTCTTC	CATRPPPGYNEQFF
TRBV7-8	TRBJ2-1	TRBD2	-	TGTGCCAGCAGCTTACGAAGGACTAGCGGGAGAAATGAGCAGTTCTTC	CASSLRRTSGRNEQFF
TRBV10-2	TRBJ1-2	-	few	TGCGCCAGCGGTGGGGCTACTAACTATGGCTACACCTTC	CASGGATNYGYTF
TRBV28	TRBJ2-7	TRBD1	many	TGTGCCAGCAATCCGGGCGGGACAGGTCCCTACGAGCAGTACTTC	CASNPGGTGPYEQYF
TRBV28	TRBJ1-5	-	few	TGTGCCAGCAGCCCGTGGCGGGGGGCAAGGCGTGCCGCGACCGGGCCCCAGCATTTT	CASSPWRGARRAATGPQHF
TRBV7-9	TRBJ1-2	-	-	TGTGCCAGCAGTCAAGAGAGTAACTATGGCTACACCTTC	CASSQESNYGYTF
TRBV5-1	TRBJ1-5	-	many	TGCGCCAGCAGCTTGTTGGGGAATCAGCCCCAGCATTTT	CASSLLGNQPQHF
TRBV7-6	TRBJ1-5	-	many	TGTGCCAGCAGCCTTGACAGAAATCAGCCCCAGCATTTT	CASSLDRNQPQHF
TRBV5-4	TRBJ2-7	TRBD2	many	TGTGCCAGCAGCTGGGGAGGGACTAGCGTCTACGAGCAGTACTTC	CASSWGGTSVYEQYF
TRBV12-3/TRBV12-4	TRBJ1-1	-	many	TGTGCCAGCACCTCAGGGAACATGAACACTGAAGCTTTCTTT	CASTSGNMNTEAFF
TRBV24-1	TRBJ2-1	-	many	TGTGCCACCAGACCTAGCGCCCAGGACAATGAGCAGTTCTTC	CATRPSAQDNEQFF
TRBV4-1	TRBJ2-7	-	many	TGCGCCAGCAGCCAAGAGGCCGGAATGTACGAGCAGTACTTC	CASSQEAGMYEQYF
TRBV4-2	TRBJ2-3	TRBD2	-	TGTGCCAGCAGCCCCGGGACTAGCGGGAGGTCCACTAGCACAGATACGCAGTATTTT	CASSPGTSGRSTSTDTQYF
TRBV3-1	TRBJ2-3	TRBD2	-	TGTGCCAGCAGCCATAGCGGGAGACTTAGCACAGATACGCAGTATTTT	CASSHSGRLSTDTQYF
TRBV7-8	TRBJ2-3	TRBD1	many	TGTGCCAGCAGCGAGCCCGGGACAGGGGACTCCTATAGCACAGATACGCAGTATTTT	CASSEPGTGDSYSTDTQYF
TRBV29-1	TRBJ2-7	-	many	TGCAGCGTTGATTCTGGCAGCTACGAGCAGTACTTC	CSVDSGSYEQYF
TRBV5-4	TRBJ1-2	-	few	TGTGCCAGCAACCTGGACGGCACTAACTATGGCTACACCTTC	CASNLDGTNYGYTF